Included here is one T cell receptor (beta chain) sequence, with context. Germline V gene sequence: CDR1 KGHSH, CDR2 LQKENI. CDR3 size: 15 residues. Unmatched junction bases numbered 5, after V lost 4 bases and J lost 2 bases. These data come from a study of blood T cell repertoires in COVID-19. As processed by the authors: It was from reference gene primer amplification that nucleated cell counts were estimated. This table comes from immunoSEQ multiplex PCR, and its TCRdb copy is limited to in-frame clones, with some not included. For V, J and clone size, that table is used; D and trimming come from the DNA. Seen here are 60,000 to 75,000 clones, around 80% observed once, and the top ten hold roughly 6.7%.

The sequence was collected from a human donor in a cohort sampled during active COVID-19. This chain connects TRBV18 to TRBJ1-1; 9 positions match TRBD1. Sequencing used peripheral blood. Here the CDR3 DNA reads TGTGCCAGCTCACAAACGACAGGGGGAAACACTGAAGCTTTCTTT. Residues: CASSQTTGGNTEAFF.